One sample yielded the 17 T cell receptor beta chains listed below, sequenced in a study of blood T cell repertoires in COVID-19. Method: immunoSEQ multiplex PCR; TCRdb's copy keeps in-frame clones and lacks some. In the table there are some 670,000 clones, 80% to 90% of which are singletons. Sequences were obtained from peripheral blood. The source is a woman between 18 and 29 years old with acute or convalescent COVID-19.

The rearrangement links TRBV5-5 to TRBJ2-7; TRBD1 matches 9 bases. The CDR3 loop spans 14 amino acids. V was pared by 5 bases and J by 3 bases, with 6 bases of the junction left unmatched. Germline values: CDR1 SGHKS, CDR2 YYEKEE (reference sequence). The CDR3 reads CASSGSGQGYEQYF. The CDR3 nucleotides are TGTGCCAGCAGTGGTTCGGGACAGGGCTACGAGCAGTACTTC.

V gene TRBV18 combines with J gene TRBJ1-1; 9 bases agree with TRBD1. With V trimmed by 4 bases and J by 2 bases, 14 bases remained unmatched. Germline CDR1 reads KGHSH; CDR2 reads LQKENI. CDR3 length: 18 residues. The CDR3 DNA follows: TGTGCCAGCTCACGTGCCCCCCACAGGGGGCGATTAAACACTGAAGCTTTCTTT. Protein sequence: CASSRAPHRGRLNTEAFF. Variable domain in full (rest from reference TRBV18 and TRBJ1-1): NAGVMQNPRHLVRRRGQEARLRCSPMKGHSHVYWYRQLPEEGLKFMVYLQKENIIDESGMPKERFSAEFPKEGPSILRIQQVVRGDSAAYFCASSRAPHRGRLNTEAFFGQGTRLTVV.

V and J are TRBV12-3 or TRBV12-4 and TRBJ1-1; D unresolved. V was pared by 3 bases and J by 7 bases, with 3 bases between. The CDR3 spans 10 residues. The CDR3 region is CASSFYEAFF. The CDR3 DNA sequence: TGTGCCAGCAGTTTTTATGAAGCTTTCTTT.

The genes are TRBV12-3 or TRBV12-4 and TRBJ2-7; 7 bases match TRBD1. This CDR3 is built from 13 residues. The junction had 6 bases not matched to a gene; V was cut back by 8 bases and J by 2 bases. CDR3 sequence reads: CASQDRSTYEQYF. The CDR3 DNA reads as TGTGCCAGCCAGGACAGGTCAACCTACGAGCAGTACTTC.

The chain combines TRBV6-5 with TRBJ1-6; 11 nucleotides align to TRBD1. The CDR3 contains 15 residues. With V trimmed by 6 bases and J by 8 bases, 6 bases remained unmatched. Per the germline V gene, CDR1 is MNHEY and CDR2 is SVGAGI. CDR3 region: CASRPWTGGDSPLHF. DNA for the CDR3: TGTGCCAGCAGACCATGGACAGGGGGCGATTCACCCCTCCACTTT.

The chain uses TRBV7-9 and TRBJ2-2; no reliable D call. CDR3 length equals 14 residues. The V end was cut by 1 base, the J end by 5 bases, with 8 bases between. Per germline, CDR1 SEHNR and CDR2 FQNEAQ (reference sequence). CDR3 sequence reads: CASSLGGETGELFF. CDR3 coding DNA: TGTGCCAGCAGCTTAGGCGGTGAGACCGGGGAGCTGTTTTTT. Based on the CDR3 plus reference TRBV7-9 and TRBJ2-2, the full variable domain is DTGVSQNPRHKITKRGQNVTFRCDPISEHNRLYWYRQTLGQGPEFLTYFQNEAQLEKSRLLSDRFSAERPKGSFSTLEIQRTEQGDSAMYLCASSLGGETGELFFGEGSRLTVL.

The CDR3 sequence is CASSLVRDRDIEGYGYTF. Written as DNA, the CDR3 is TGTGCCAGCAGCTTGGTGAGGGACAGGGACATCGAGGGCTATGGCTACACCTTC. V and J are TRBV5-5 and TRBJ1-2, with TRBD1 matching 9 bases. V lost 0 bases and J lost 4; bases outside the gene matches: 13. Looked up from germline, CDR1 is SGHKS and CDR2 is YYEKEE (reference sequence). This CDR3 contains 18 residues.

The gene calls are TRBV12-5 and TRBJ1-5; a weak D match, TRBD1 (5 bases). The V end lost 4 bases, the J end lost 7 bases, and 20 bases lay between the germline ends. The CDR3 has 16 amino acids. Germline V gene lookup returns CDR1 LGHNT and CDR2 FRNRAP. The CDR3 DNA reads TGTGCTAGTGGTTCCCCCCGGGGGAGGGGCGGGCAGCCCCAGCATTTT. Amino acids: CASGSPRGRGGQPQHF.

This clone was recorded once. The chain combines TRBV9 with TRBJ1-5; no clear D gene. Germline loops: CDR1 SGDLS, CDR2 YYNGEE. V was pared by 3 bases and J by 6 bases, with 16 bases between. This CDR3 is 15 amino acids long. This CDR3 reads CASSDEQEAGQPQHF. CDR3 in DNA: TGTGCCAGCAGCGACGAGCAGGAGGCCGGTCAGCCCCAGCATTTT.

CDR3 in DNA: TGTGCCAGCAGCACCCAGGGTATGTGGATGAACACTGAAGCTTTCTTT. Translation gives CASSTQGMWMNTEAFF. This rearrangement joins TRBV7-2 to TRBJ1-1, with a possible D match to TRBD1 (5 bases). The CDR3 runs 16 residues. V was shortened by 5 bases and J by 0 bases, with 16 bases between the two germline ends. CDR1 and CDR2 from the germline V gene are SGHTA and FQGNSA.

The rearrangement links TRBV6-5 to TRBJ2-7; 14 bases are shared with TRBD2. Germline CDR1 reads MNHEY; CDR2 reads SVGAGI. Trimming removed 4 bases from V and 5 bases from J; junction bases left unmatched: 7. CDR3 length: 16 residues. The DNA for the CDR3 is TGTGCCAGCAGTTCACGGACTAGCGGGGGGTTGAACGAGCAGTACTTC. Its protein is CASSSRTSGGLNEQYF.

The chain is built from TRBV29-1 and TRBJ2-1; TRBD2 agrees at 14 bases. V lost 4 bases and J lost 9; bases outside the gene matches: 17. This CDR3 is built from 18 residues. Looked up from germline, CDR1 is SQVTM and CDR2 is ANQGSEA. CDR3 protein: CSVAPLPGLAGGRGEQFF. CDR3 DNA: TGCAGCGTTGCCCCTCTCCCTGGACTAGCGGGGGGCAGGGGTGAGCAGTTCTTC.

This sequence joins TRBV6-4 and TRBJ2-6; 7 bases agree with TRBD1. The germline V gene encodes CDR1 MRHNA and CDR2 SNTAGT. The CDR3 sequence is 15 residues long. V dropped 6 bases and J dropped 0; count of bases not matched to a gene: 2. CDR3 amino acids: CASSRDSSGANVLTF. Here the CDR3 DNA reads TGTGCCAGCAGCCGGGACAGCTCTGGGGCCAACGTCCTGACTTTC.

V is TRBV7-2 and J is TRBJ2-2; the D gene is possibly TRBD1 (6 bases). Germline V CDR1 and CDR2: SGHTA, FQGNSA. The CDR3 is 12 residues long. Trimming removed 6 bases at V and 10 bases at J, with 12 bases between. The CDR3 sequence is CASSTGLEELFF. Written as DNA, the CDR3 is TGTGCCAGCAGTACAGGGTTGGAGGAGCTGTTTTTT.

The CDR3 region has the DNA TGTGCCAGCAGCAAAAGACTAGCGCGCTTCGGGGATGAGCAGTTCTTC. Its translation is CASSKRLARFGDEQFF. This sequence joins TRBV11-3 and TRBJ2-1, with 8 bases identical to TRBD2. V shed 5 bases and J 8 bases; nucleotides not matched to a gene: 14. The CDR3 totals 16 residues. CDR1 and CDR2 from the germline V gene are SGHNT and YENEEA.

The CDR3 sequence is CASSLDGGGANIQYF. The CDR3 DNA reads as TGTGCCAGCAGCTTAGATGGCGGGGGGGCCAACATTCAGTACTTC. The rearrangement uses TRBV11-2 and TRBJ2-4; 9 nucleotides line up with TRBD2. The germline gives CDR1 SGHAT, CDR2 FQNNGV. The CDR3 spans 15 residues. V was pared by 0 bases and J by 7 bases, with 4 bases of the junction left unmatched.

The rearrangement links TRBV6-5 to TRBJ1-1, with D hard to call. V lost 2 bases and J lost 2, with 15 bases in between. Looked up from germline, CDR1 is MNHEY and CDR2 is SVGAGI. CDR3 length: 16 residues. The CDR3 reads CASSYPFPGHNTEAFF. DNA for the CDR3: TGTGCCAGCAGTTACCCTTTCCCTGGGCACAACACTGAAGCTTTCTTT.